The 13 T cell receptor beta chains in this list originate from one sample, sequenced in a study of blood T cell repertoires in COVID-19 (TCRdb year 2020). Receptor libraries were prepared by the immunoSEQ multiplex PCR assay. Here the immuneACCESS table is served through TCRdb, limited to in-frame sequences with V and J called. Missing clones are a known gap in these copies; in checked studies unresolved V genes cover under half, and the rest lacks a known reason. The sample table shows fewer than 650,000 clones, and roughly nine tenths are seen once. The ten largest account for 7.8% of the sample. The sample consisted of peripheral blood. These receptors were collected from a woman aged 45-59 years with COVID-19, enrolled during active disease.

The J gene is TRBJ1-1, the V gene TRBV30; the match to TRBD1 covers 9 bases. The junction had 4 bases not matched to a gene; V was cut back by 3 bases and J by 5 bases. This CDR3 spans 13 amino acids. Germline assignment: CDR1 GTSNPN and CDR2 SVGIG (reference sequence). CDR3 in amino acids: CAWSLDRGTEAFF. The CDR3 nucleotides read TGTGCCTGGAGCCTCGACAGGGGGACTGAAGCTTTCTTT.

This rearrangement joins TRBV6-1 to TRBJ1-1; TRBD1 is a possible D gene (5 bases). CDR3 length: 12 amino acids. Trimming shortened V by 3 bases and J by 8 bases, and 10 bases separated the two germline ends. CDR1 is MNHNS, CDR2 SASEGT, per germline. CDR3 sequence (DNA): TGTGCCAGCAGTGACGGCAGGGCCGAAGCTTTCTTT. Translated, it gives CASSDGRAEAFF.

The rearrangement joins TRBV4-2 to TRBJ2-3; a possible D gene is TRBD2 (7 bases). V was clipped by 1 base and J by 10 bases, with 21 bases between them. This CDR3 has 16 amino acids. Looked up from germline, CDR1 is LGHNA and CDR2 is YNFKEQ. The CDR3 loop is CASSQAGGLFGVAQYF. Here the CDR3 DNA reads TGTGCCAGCAGCCAAGCGGGGGGCCTGTTCGGGGTGGCGCAGTATTTT.

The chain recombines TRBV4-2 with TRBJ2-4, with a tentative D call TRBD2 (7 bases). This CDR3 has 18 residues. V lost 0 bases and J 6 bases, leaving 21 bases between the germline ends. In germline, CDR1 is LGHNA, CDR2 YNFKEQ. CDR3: CASSQDLGGGAAGNIQYF. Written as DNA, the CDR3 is TGTGCCAGCAGCCAAGATTTAGGAGGGGGGGCCGCAGGAAACATTCAGTACTTC.

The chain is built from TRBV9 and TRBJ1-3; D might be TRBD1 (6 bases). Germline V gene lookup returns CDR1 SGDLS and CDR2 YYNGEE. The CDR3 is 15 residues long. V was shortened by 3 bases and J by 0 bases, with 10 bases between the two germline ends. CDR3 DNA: TGTGCCAGCAGCGGGGGGCAGCTCTCTGGAAACACCATATATTTT. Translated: CASSGGQLSGNTIYF.

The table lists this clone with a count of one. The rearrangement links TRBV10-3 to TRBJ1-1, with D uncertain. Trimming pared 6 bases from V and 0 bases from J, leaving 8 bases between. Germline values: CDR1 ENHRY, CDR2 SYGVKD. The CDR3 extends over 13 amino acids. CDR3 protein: CAIRGGMNTEAFF. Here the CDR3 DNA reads TGTGCCATCAGGGGAGGGATGAACACTGAAGCTTTCTTT.

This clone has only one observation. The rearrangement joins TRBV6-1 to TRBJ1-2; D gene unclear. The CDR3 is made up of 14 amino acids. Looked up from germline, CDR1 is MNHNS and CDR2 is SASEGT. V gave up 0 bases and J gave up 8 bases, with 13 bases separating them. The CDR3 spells CASSEAGGNRGYTF. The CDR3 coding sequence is TGTGCCAGCAGTGAAGCGGGAGGGAATCGAGGCTACACCTTC.

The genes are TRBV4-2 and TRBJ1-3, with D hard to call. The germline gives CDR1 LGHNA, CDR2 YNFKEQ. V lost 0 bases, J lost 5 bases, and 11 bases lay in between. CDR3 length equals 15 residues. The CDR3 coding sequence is TGTGCCAGCAGCCAAGAGGACTTTCAAAGAAACACCATATATTTT. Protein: CASSQEDFQRNTIYF.

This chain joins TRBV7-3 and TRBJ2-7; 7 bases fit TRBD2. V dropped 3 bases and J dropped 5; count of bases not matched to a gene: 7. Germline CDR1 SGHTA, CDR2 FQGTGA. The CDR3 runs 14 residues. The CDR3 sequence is CASSFMGGNDEQYF. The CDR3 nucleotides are TGTGCCAGCAGCTTTATGGGAGGGAACGACGAGCAGTACTTC. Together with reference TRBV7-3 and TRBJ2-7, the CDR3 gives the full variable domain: GAGVSQTPSNKVTEKGKYVELRCDPISGHTALYWYRQSLGQGPEFLIYFQGTGAADDSGLPNDRFFAVRPEGSVSTLKIQRTERGDSAVYLCASSFMGGNDEQYFGPGTRLTVT.

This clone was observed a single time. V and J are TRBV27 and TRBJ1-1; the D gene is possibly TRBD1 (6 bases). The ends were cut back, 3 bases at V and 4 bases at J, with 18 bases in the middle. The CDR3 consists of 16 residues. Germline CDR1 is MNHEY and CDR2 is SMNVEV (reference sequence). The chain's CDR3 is CASSFYPLGATTEAFF. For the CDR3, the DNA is TGTGCCAGCAGTTTTTATCCCTTGGGGGCGACCACTGAAGCTTTCTTT.

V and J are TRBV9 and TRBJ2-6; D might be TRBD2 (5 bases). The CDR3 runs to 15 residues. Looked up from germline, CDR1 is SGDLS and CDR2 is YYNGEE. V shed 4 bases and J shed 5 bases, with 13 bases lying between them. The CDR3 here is CASSPRTAWANVLTF. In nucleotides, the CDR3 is TGTGCCAGCAGCCCCCGGACTGCATGGGCCAACGTCCTGACTTTC.

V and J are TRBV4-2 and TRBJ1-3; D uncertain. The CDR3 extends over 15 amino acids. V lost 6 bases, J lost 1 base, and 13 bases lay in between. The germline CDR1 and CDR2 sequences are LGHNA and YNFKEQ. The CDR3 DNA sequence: TGTGCCAGCAGAGAGAGGGAGGAATCTGGAAACACCATATATTTT. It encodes CASREREESGNTIYF.

The CDR3, as DNA: TGCGCCAGCAGTCGTACTGGACAGCAAGCTTTCTTT. Residues: CASSRTGQQAFF. This rearrangement joins TRBV4-1 to TRBJ1-1; D might be TRBD1 (6 bases). Germline CDR1 reads MGHRA; CDR2 reads YSYEKL. The V and J ends lost 6 bases and 9 bases respectively, with 14 bases between them. The CDR3 contains 12 residues.